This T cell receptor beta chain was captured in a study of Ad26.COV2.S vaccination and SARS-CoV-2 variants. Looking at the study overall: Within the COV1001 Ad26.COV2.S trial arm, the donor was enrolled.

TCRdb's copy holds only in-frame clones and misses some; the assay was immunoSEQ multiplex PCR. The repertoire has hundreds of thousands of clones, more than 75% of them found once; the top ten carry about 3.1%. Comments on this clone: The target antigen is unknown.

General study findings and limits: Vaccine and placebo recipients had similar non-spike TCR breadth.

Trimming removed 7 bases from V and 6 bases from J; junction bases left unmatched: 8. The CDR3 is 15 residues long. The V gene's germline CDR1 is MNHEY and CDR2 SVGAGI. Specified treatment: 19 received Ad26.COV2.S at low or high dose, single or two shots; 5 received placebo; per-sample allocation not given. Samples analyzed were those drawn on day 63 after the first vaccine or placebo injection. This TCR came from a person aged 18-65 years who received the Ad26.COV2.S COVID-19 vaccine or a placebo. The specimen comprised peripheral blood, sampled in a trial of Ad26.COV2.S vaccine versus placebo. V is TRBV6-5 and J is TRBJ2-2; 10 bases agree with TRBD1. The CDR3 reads CASTNRDRGPGELFF. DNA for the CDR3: TGTGCCAGCACAAACCGGGACAGGGGACCCGGGGAGCTGTTTTTT.